This entry features one T cell receptor beta chain sequence. Its target is unknown. Using ten immunoSEQ deep assay plates, investigators sequenced unsorted PBMC DNA. Sequenced by immunoSEQ multiplex PCR; TCRdb stores in-frame clones only, minus some. The data contain roughly 500,000 clones, 70% to 85% of them singletons. The entry originates in a study of shared clonotypes between healthy human individuals. Study-wide results and limits: Deeper or shallower sequencing was expected to change how clonotypes are shared among donors. Tissue TCR repertoires likely differ from these blood-only repertoires.

Donors comprised healthy HIV-negative adults lacking recent acute infections or vaccinations. This CDR3 has 13 residues. Germline-derived CDR1 and CDR2 are GTSNPN and SVGIG (reference sequence). Trimming shortened V by 4 bases and J by 6 bases, and 16 bases separated the two germline ends. The V gene is TRBV30, the J gene TRBJ2-7; perhaps D is TRBD1 or TRBD2 (5 bases each). Sequencing was carried out using PBMCs. This TCR came from a woman in her thirties or forties in good health. Some clones in this sample may be carry-over from other donors' samples. The CDR3 sequence: CAWNRGPDREQYF. CDR3 in DNA: TGTGCCTGGAATCGGGGCCCTGATCGCGAGCAGTACTTC.